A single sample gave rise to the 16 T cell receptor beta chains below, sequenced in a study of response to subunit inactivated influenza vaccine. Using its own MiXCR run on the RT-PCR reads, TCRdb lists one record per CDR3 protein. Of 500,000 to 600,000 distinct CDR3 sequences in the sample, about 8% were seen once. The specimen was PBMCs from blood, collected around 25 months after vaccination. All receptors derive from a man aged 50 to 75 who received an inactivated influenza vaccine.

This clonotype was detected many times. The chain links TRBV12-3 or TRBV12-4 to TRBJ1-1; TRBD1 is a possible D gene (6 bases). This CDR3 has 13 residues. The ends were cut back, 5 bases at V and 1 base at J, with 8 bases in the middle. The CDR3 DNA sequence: TGTGCCAGCAGTATACAGGGGAACACTGAAGCTTTCTTT. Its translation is CASSIQGNTEAFF.

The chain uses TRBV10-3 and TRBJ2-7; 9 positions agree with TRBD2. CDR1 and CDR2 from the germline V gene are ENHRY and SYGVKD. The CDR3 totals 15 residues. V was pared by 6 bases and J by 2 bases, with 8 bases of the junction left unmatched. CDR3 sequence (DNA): TGTGCCATCAGCCCCAGGGTAGCGGGGGCCTACGAGCAGTACTTC. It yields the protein CAISPRVAGAYEQYF.

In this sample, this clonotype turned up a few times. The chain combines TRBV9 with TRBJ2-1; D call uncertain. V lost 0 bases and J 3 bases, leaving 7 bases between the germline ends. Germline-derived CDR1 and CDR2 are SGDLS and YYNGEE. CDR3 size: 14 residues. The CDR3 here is CASSVGPDYNEQFF. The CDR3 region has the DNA TGTGCCAGCAGCGTAGGTCCAGACTACAATGAGCAGTTCTTC.

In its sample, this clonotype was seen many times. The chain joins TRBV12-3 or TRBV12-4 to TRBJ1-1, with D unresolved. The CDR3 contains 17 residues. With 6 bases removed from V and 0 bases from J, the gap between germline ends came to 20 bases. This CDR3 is CASSRRPADRMNTEAFF. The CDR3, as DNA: TGTGCCAGCAGCCGTCGCCCGGCAGATAGAATGAACACTGAAGCTTTCTTT.

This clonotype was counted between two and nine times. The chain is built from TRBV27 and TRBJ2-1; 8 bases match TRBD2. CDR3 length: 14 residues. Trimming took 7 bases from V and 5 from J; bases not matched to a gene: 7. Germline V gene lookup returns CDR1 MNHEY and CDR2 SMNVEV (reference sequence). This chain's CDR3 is CASNSGLGHNEQFF. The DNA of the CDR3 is TGTGCCAGCAACTCGGGACTAGGACACAATGAGCAGTTCTTC.

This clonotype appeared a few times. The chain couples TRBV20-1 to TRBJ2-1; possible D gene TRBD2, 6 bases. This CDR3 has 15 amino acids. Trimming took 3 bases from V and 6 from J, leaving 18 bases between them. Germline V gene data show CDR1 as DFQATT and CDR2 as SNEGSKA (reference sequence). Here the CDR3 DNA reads TGCAGTGCTAGCTTAGGTCCCGGGACTCTCAATGAGCAGTTCTTC. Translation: CSASLGPGTLNEQFF.

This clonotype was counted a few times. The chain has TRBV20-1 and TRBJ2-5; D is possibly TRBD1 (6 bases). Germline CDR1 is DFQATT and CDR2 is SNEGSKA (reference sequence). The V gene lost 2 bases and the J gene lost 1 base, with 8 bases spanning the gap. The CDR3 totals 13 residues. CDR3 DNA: TGCAGTGCTAGATTCAGGGGCCAAGAGACCCAGTACTTC. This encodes CSARFRGQETQYF.

The CDR3 DNA reads TGTGCCAGCAGTAACACGGGACAGGGAAATTCACCCCTCCACTTT. Its protein is CASSNTGQGNSPLHF. The chain is built from TRBV6-5 and TRBJ1-6, with 9 bases lining up with TRBD1. The V and J ends lost 5 bases and 7 bases, in that order; junction bases with no gene match: 6. Germline-derived CDR1 and CDR2 are MNHEY and SVGAGI. The CDR3 contains 15 residues.

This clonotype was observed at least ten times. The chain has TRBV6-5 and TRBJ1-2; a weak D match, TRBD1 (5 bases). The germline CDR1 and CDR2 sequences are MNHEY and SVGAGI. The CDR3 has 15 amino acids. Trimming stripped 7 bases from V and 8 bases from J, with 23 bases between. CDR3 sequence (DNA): TGTGCCAGCACCGAGACCCGACCTCAGGGAAGGGGCTACACCTTC. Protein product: CASTETRPQGRGYTF.

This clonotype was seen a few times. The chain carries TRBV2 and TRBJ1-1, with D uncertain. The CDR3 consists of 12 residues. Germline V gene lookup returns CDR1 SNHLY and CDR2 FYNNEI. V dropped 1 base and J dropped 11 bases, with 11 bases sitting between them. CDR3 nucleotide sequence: TGTGCCAGCAGTGAAGTGGTCGGTGGGGCTTTCTTT. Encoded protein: CASSEVVGGAFF.

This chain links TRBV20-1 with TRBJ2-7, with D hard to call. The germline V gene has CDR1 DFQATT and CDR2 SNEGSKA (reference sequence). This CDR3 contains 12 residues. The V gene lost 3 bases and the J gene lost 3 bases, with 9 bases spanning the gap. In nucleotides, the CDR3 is TGCAGTGCTAGTCGTAGTGTCTACGAGCAGTACTTC. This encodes CSASRSVYEQYF.

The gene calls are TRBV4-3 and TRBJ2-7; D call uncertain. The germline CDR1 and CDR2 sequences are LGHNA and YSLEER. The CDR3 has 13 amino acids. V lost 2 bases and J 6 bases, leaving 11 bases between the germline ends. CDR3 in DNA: TGCGCCAGCAGCCAACGTTCCGGTGGCGAGCAGTACTTC. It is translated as CASSQRSGGEQYF.

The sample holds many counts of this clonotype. The CDR3, as DNA: TGTGCCAGCAGCAACACCGGGGAGCTGTTTTTT. As protein: CASSNTGELFF. The gene calls are TRBV12-3 or TRBV12-4 and TRBJ2-2; D remains ambiguous. The CDR3 sequence is 11 residues long. V was cut by 6 bases and J by 2 bases, with 1 base left in between.

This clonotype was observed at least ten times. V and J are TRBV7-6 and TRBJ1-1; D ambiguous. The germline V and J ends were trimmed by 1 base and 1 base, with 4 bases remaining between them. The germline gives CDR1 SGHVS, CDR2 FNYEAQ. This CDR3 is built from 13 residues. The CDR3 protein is CASSLEQNTEAFF. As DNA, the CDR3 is TGTGCCAGCAGCTTAGAGCAGAACACTGAAGCTTTCTTT.

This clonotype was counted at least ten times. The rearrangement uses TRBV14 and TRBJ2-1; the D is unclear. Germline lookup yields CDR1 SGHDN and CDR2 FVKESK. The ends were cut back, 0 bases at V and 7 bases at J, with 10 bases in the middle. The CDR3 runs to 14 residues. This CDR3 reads CASSQDLLSNEQFF. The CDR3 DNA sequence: TGTGCCAGCAGCCAAGATCTGCTAAGTAATGAGCAGTTCTTC.

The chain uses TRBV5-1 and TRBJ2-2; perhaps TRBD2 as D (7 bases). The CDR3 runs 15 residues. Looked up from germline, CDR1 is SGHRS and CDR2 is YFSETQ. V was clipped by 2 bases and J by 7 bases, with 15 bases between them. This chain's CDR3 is CASSFTGGRDGELFF. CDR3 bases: TGCGCCAGCAGCTTTACCGGGGGGCGTGACGGGGAGCTGTTTTTT.